Presented here are 27 T cell receptor beta chains from one specimen sequenced in a study of identical twins. TCRdb redid the calling of the 5' RACE reads with MiXCR, one entry per CDR3 protein. The sample shows roughly 260,000 distinct CDR3 sequences, 11% to 15% of them seen only once. The material sequenced was memory (CD45RO+) T cells sorted from blood. These receptors were taken from a woman aged 18-35 years in good health.

CDR3 coding DNA: TGTGCCAGCAGCCCGGACAGGGGGCACTCCTACAATGAGCAGTTCTTC. It translates to CASSPDRGHSYNEQFF. The chain employs TRBV6-1 and TRBJ2-1; 11 bases fit TRBD1. Looked up from germline, CDR1 is MNHNS and CDR2 is SASEGT. J gave up 0 bases and V 6 bases, and 4 bases lay outside the gene matches. CDR3 length: 16 residues.

The V call is TRBV27, the J call TRBJ2-3, with D possibly being TRBD1 or TRBD2 (5 bases each). Trimming took 8 bases from V and 4 from J, leaving 19 bases between them. The length of the CDR3 is 15 residues. Germline V gene data show CDR1 as MNHEY and CDR2 as SMNVEV (reference sequence). The CDR3 loop reads CASRLNHQGADTQYF. The CDR3 DNA reads as TGTGCCAGCCGCCTGAACCACCAGGGAGCAGATACGCAGTATTTT.

This clonotype turned up a few times. V is TRBV6-1 and J is TRBJ2-7, with D maybe TRBD1 (5 bases). This CDR3 has 15 residues. The V and J ends lost 3 bases and 3 bases respectively, with 15 bases between them. The germline CDR1 and CDR2 sequences are MNHNS and SASEGT. The CDR3 coding sequence is TGTGCCAGCAGTGATCGGCCACAGGCGGTCTACGAGCAGTACTTC. Translating gives CASSDRPQAVYEQYF.

A few counts support this clonotype. V usage is TRBV20-1 and J usage is TRBJ2-3, with D possibly matching TRBD2 (5 bases). This CDR3 has 13 amino acids. The germline CDR1 and CDR2 sequences are DFQATT and SNEGSKA (reference sequence). Trimming cost V 1 base and J 1 base, with 6 bases left between them. The CDR3 is CSARVSGTDTQYF. The CDR3 DNA follows: TGCAGTGCTAGAGTTAGCGGCACAGATACGCAGTATTTT.

This clonotype was observed a handful of times. The chain employs TRBV19 and TRBJ1-5; no firm D call. In germline, CDR1 is LNHDA, CDR2 SQIVND (reference sequence). V was trimmed by 8 bases and J by 2 bases, leaving 10 bases between them. This CDR3 contains 13 residues. The CDR3 nucleotides are TGTGCCAGTGGAAAGGACCGCAATCAGCCCCAGCATTTT. This sequence encodes CASGKDRNQPQHF. The variable domain in full, with the rest retrieved from reference TRBV19 and TRBJ1-5, is DGGITQSPKYLFRKEGQNVTLSCEQNLNHDAMYWYRQDPGQGLRLIYYSQIVNDFQKGDIAEGYSVSREKKESFPLTVTSAQKNPTAFYLCASGKDRNQPQHFGDGTRLSIL.

In its sample, this clonotype was seen a few times. J is TRBJ2-7 and V is TRBV10-2; D perhaps matches TRBD2 (5 bases). The V end lost 8 bases, the J end lost 1 base, and 12 bases lay between the germline ends. Germline V gene data show CDR1 as WSHSY and CDR2 as SAAADI. This CDR3 contains 13 residues. In DNA form, the CDR3 reads TGCGCCAGCCTAGGACTTGCTTCCTACGAGCAGTACTTC. Its translation: CASLGLASYEQYF.

V is TRBV12-3 or TRBV12-4 and J is TRBJ1-1; D is undetermined. The CDR3 spans 13 residues. With 2 bases removed from V and 2 bases from J, the gap between germline ends came to 6 bases. CDR3: CASSLPQNTEAFF. The CDR3 DNA is TGTGCCAGCAGTTTACCCCAAAACACTGAAGCTTTCTTT.

The V and J genes are TRBV18 and TRBJ2-7; tentative D call: TRBD1 (5 bases). There are 13 residues in the CDR3. The V gene lost 0 bases and the J gene lost 3 bases, with 6 bases spanning the gap. Germline CDR1 reads KGHSH; CDR2 reads LQKENI. The CDR3, as DNA: TGTGCCAGCTCACCACCGGACATCTACGAGCAGTACTTC. Its translation: CASSPPDIYEQYF.

The chain is built from TRBV6-5 and TRBJ2-1; a weak D match, TRBD2 (5 bases). CDR3 length: 13 residues. CDR1 and CDR2 (germline): MNHEY, SVGAGI. Trimming took off 0 bases at V and 10 bases at J, with 10 bases between the two ends. The CDR3 nucleotides are TGTGCCAGCAGTTACTCGTTAACGGGGGAGCAGTTCTTC. Translated: CASSYSLTGEQFF.

V usage is TRBV6-1 and J usage is TRBJ1-2, with 7 bases matching TRBD1. The germline gives CDR1 MNHNS, CDR2 SASEGT. This CDR3 region has 15 residues. The junction had 10 bases not matched to a gene; V was cut back by 7 bases and J by 2 bases. The CDR3 protein is CASTAGGGFNYGYTF. The CDR3 DNA follows: TGTGCCAGCACCGCAGGGGGGGGTTTCAACTATGGCTACACCTTC.

In this sample, this clonotype turned up many times. The CDR3 reads CASSLIFGDSPLHF. The CDR3 DNA reads TGTGCCAGCAGCTTAATTTTCGGGGATTCACCCCTCCACTTT. The chain recombines TRBV7-2 with TRBJ1-6; D not resolved. The V gene lost 2 bases and the J gene lost 8 bases, with 10 bases spanning the gap. From germline, CDR1 is SGHTA and CDR2 FQGNSA. This CDR3 comprises 14 residues.

This clonotype was found many times. The V and J genes are TRBV15 and TRBJ2-1; no clear D gene. Germline values: CDR1 LNHNV, CDR2 YYDKDF (reference sequence). CDR3 length: 17 amino acids. Trimming pared 2 bases from V and 3 bases from J, leaving 17 bases between. The CDR3: CATSRHSLAGGYNEQFF. DNA of the CDR3: TGTGCCACCAGCAGACATTCCTTAGCCGGCGGCTACAATGAGCAGTTCTTC. The entire variable domain, with the rest obtained from reference TRBV15 and TRBJ2-1, is as follows: DAMVIQNPRYQVTQFGKPVTLSCSQTLNHNVMYWYQQKSSQAPKLLFHYYDKDFNNEADTPDNFQSRRPNTSFCFLDIRSPGLGDTAMYLCATSRHSLAGGYNEQFFGPGTRLTVL.

The table lists this clonotype with a few counts. V gene TRBV29-1 combines with J gene TRBJ1-5; D is perhaps TRBD1 (5 bases). Germline loops: CDR1 SQVTM, CDR2 ANQGSEA. The CDR3 extends over 13 amino acids. Trimming took 7 bases from V and 4 from J, leaving 14 bases between them. CDR3 protein: CSAGWGTNQPQHF. The CDR3, as DNA: TGCAGCGCAGGATGGGGGACTAATCAGCCCCAGCATTTT.

V and J are TRBV29-1 and TRBJ2-7; 7 nucleotides line up with TRBD1. Looked up from germline, CDR1 is SQVTM and CDR2 is ANQGSEA. Trimming removed 5 bases from V and 5 bases from J; junction bases left unmatched: 6. This CDR3 spans 12 amino acids. The CDR3 sequence is CSVFDRVDEQYF. The CDR3 nucleotides read TGCAGCGTTTTCGACAGGGTGGACGAGCAGTACTTC.

This clonotype was counted between two and nine times. This chain links TRBV10-3 with TRBJ2-1; D is possibly TRBD2 (6 bases). Germline V gene data show CDR1 as ENHRY and CDR2 as SYGVKD. The CDR3 loop spans 12 amino acids. With 4 bases removed from V and 7 bases from J, the gap between germline ends came to 8 bases. This chain's CDR3 is CAISAEGNEQFF. In nucleotides, the CDR3 is TGTGCCATCAGTGCGGAGGGAAATGAGCAGTTCTTC.

This clonotype was found a few times. This chain links TRBV28 with TRBJ2-7; 10 positions match TRBD1. CDR3 length: 15 residues. Germline V gene sequence: CDR1 MDHEN, CDR2 SYDVKM. Trimming removed 5 bases from V and 6 bases from J; junction bases left unmatched: 10. The chain's CDR3 is CASSEIGTGAPEQYF. The CDR3 DNA follows: TGTGCCAGCAGTGAGATTGGGACAGGGGCCCCCGAGCAGTACTTC.

This clonotype was detected many times. The rearrangement links TRBV29-1 to TRBJ1-1; D remains unclear. Germline V gene data show CDR1 as SQVTM and CDR2 as ANQGSEA. The CDR3 consists of 12 residues. Trimming cost V 3 bases and J 10 bases, with 15 bases left between them. DNA for the CDR3: TGCAGCGTTGAGCGGGCAGCCCCTGGAGCTTTCTTT. Its translation: CSVERAAPGAFF. The whole variable domain, remainder taken from reference TRBV29-1 and TRBJ1-1, is SAVISQKPSRDICQRGTSLTIQCQVDSQVTMMFWYRQQPGQSLTLIATANQGSEATYESGFVIDKFPISRPNLTFSTLTVSNMSPEDSSIYLCSVERAAPGAFFGQGTRLTVV.

This clonotype was counted only a few times. V gene TRBV5-1 combines with J gene TRBJ2-2; D tentatively fits TRBD1 or TRBD2 (5 bases each). The germline V and J ends were trimmed by 5 bases and 4 bases, with 15 bases remaining between them. CDR1 SGHRS and CDR2 YFSETQ come from the germline V gene. This CDR3 contains 15 residues. The CDR3 sequence: CASSFGAGSTGELFF. CDR3 nucleotides: TGCGCCAGCAGTTTTGGTGCAGGGAGCACCGGGGAGCTGTTTTTT.

This clonotype was observed many times. J is TRBJ1-2 and V is TRBV2; D not certain. V was pared by 2 bases and J by 4 bases, with 8 bases between. CDR3 length equals 13 residues. CDR1 SNHLY and CDR2 FYNNEI come from the germline V gene. The CDR3 sequence: CASSEQRAYGYTF. The CDR3 nucleotides read TGTGCCAGCAGTGAACAGAGGGCCTATGGCTACACCTTC.

This chain links TRBV11-2 with TRBJ2-7; unclear D gene. The CDR3 sequence is 14 residues long. Between the trimmed V and J ends, which lost 3 bases and 6 bases, there was a span of 15 bases. Germline lookup yields CDR1 SGHAT and CDR2 FQNNGV. The CDR3 protein is CASSFSSESVEQYF. The CDR3 bases are TGTGCCAGCAGCTTCTCCAGCGAGTCCGTCGAGCAGTACTTC.

V and J are TRBV6-6 and TRBJ2-7; possibly TRBD2 for D (5 bases). Germline CDR1 is MNHNY and CDR2 is SVGAGI (reference sequence). The CDR3 consists of 13 residues. Trimming left V 2 bases short and J 5 bases short, with 10 bases between. For the CDR3, the DNA is TGTGCCAGCAGTTACAGTGCTAGCAACGAGCAGTACTTC. This translates into CASSYSASNEQYF.

This clonotype appeared once. V and J are TRBV29-1 and TRBJ1-1, with D perhaps TRBD1 (5 bases). The CDR3 sequence is 14 residues long. The germline gives CDR1 SQVTM, CDR2 ANQGSEA. V shed 6 bases and J shed 1 base, with 15 bases lying between them. The CDR3 loop reads CSVGLGRGNTEAFF. The DNA of the CDR3 is TGCAGCGTGGGGCTGGGGAGGGGGAACACTGAAGCTTTCTTT.

This clonotype was seen ten or more times. The chain combines TRBV3-1 with TRBJ2-2; D call uncertain. This CDR3 has 15 residues. V was pared by 1 base and J by 2 bases, with 8 bases between. The germline CDR1 and CDR2 sequences are LGHDT and YNNKEL (reference sequence). This CDR3 is CASSQGAANTGELFF. CDR3 sequence (DNA): TGTGCCAGCAGCCAAGGGGCAGCTAACACCGGGGAGCTGTTTTTT.

This clonotype was counted only a few times. CDR3 sequence (DNA): TGTGCCAGCAGTAGGCACCCTGTTGTAGCGGGAGTAGCCTACAATGAGCAGTTCTTC. Encoded protein: CASSRHPVVAGVAYNEQFF. The chain is built from TRBV6-2 or TRBV6-3 and TRBJ2-1, with 9 positions matching TRBD2. CDR3 length equals 19 residues. Germline CDR1 is MNHEY and CDR2 is SVGEGT. J lost 2 bases, V lost 5 bases, and 16 bases had no gene match.

The V call is TRBV24-1, the J call TRBJ2-1; D might be TRBD2 (5 bases). CDR3 length: 15 amino acids. The V gene lost 4 bases and the J gene lost 4 bases, with 13 bases spanning the gap. Per germline, CDR1 KGHDR and CDR2 SFDVKD. CDR3 sequence reads: CATSDSGSGYNEQFF. CDR3 in DNA: TGTGCCACCAGTGACTCGGGGTCTGGGTACAATGAGCAGTTCTTC.

The CDR3 nucleotides read TGCAGTGCTAGAGGAGTCTACGAGCAGTACTTC. Translated, it gives CSARGVYEQYF. This sequence joins TRBV20-1 and TRBJ2-7; D call uncertain. CDR1 and CDR2 from the germline V gene are DFQATT and SNEGSKA (reference sequence). This CDR3 spans 11 amino acids. Trimming took 1 base from V and 3 from J, leaving 4 bases between them.

The chain employs TRBV6-2 or TRBV6-3 and TRBJ2-5; 8 bases align to TRBD2. V shed 4 bases and J 4 bases; nucleotides not matched to a gene: 8. Germline-derived CDR1 and CDR2 are MNHEY and SVGEGT. The CDR3 contains 15 residues. The CDR3 DNA sequence: TGTGCCAGCAGTTTTTACGGGAGGGCCGGAGAGACCCAGTACTTC. Residues: CASSFYGRAGETQYF.